The T cell receptor beta chain under discussion was sequenced for a study of blood T cell repertoires in COVID-19. For the study at large: From the United States, Italy and Spain came samples of acute and convalescent COVID-19. From T cells, B-cell-depleted T cells, or PBMCs came the material, which was cDNA or gDNA.

The CDR3 has 15 residues. CDR1 is SGHAT, CDR2 FQNNGV, per germline. Germline trimming cut 6 bases from V and 4 bases from J; bases unmatched to any gene: 7. Assay used: immunoSEQ multiplex PCR; TCRdb lists only in-frame clones, some missing. Here the sample spans some 300,000 clones, more than 70% being singletons. In assigning cohorts, the study relied on participant-reported clinical history. Material: PBMCs or T cells enriched from blood (not recorded which). This clonotype was obtained from a woman in her sixties or seventies in a cohort exposed to, infected with or recovered from COVID-19 (not recorded which). V is TRBV11-2 and J is TRBJ2-3; 10 bases map to TRBD1. CDR3 sequence reads: CASSSGTGVSDTQYF. The CDR3 DNA reads TGTGCCAGCAGTTCCGGGACAGGGGTTTCAGATACGCAGTATTTT.